The entry below describes one T cell receptor beta chain. The data are from a study of blood T cell repertoires in COVID-19. Study-wide context: Acute and convalescent COVID-19 samples came from the United States, Italy and Spain. Nucleic acid was either cDNA or gDNA, and it came from T cells, B-cell-depleted T cells, or PBMCs.

The study counted Cohort 3 donors as recovered given two negative PCRs, clearance, or symptom resolution. Original methodology: From reference gene primer amplification, estimates of nucleated cell counts were derived. Assay: immunoSEQ multiplex PCR; the TCRdb copy retains only in-frame clones and omits some. The V and J calls and clone size come from that table; D and trimming were worked out from the DNA. The data show some 200,000 clones, roughly 87% seen once. Per the germline V gene, CDR1 is SGDLS and CDR2 is YYNGEE. This CDR3 is built from 16 residues. With 1 base clipped from V and 5 bases from J, the junction kept 8 bases outside the gene matches.

The sequenced sample was PBMCs or T cells enriched from blood (not recorded which). This receptor was obtained from a woman aged 30 to 39 who had recovered from COVID-19. This rearrangement joins TRBV9 to TRBJ2-1, with TRBD2 matching over 8 bases. CDR3 protein: CASSVFQAGVNNEQFF. CDR3 coding DNA: TGTGCCAGCAGCGTATTTCAAGCGGGAGTTAACAATGAGCAGTTCTTC.